This T cell receptor beta chain was sequenced for a study of cytomegalovirus exposure and HLA in healthy donors. Study in general: T cells numbering about 179 million yielded around 120 million unique TCR beta sequences in an earlier analysis.

With 2 bases removed from V and 4 bases from J, the gap between germline ends came to 10 bases. The CDR3 loop spans 13 amino acids. Per germline, CDR1 SGHKS and CDR2 YYEKEE (reference sequence). Both 60 Vbeta primers and 13 Jbeta primers went into the PCR. The assay was immunoSEQ multiplex PCR, and TCRdb's table has in-frame clones only and misses some. The table lists approximately 150,000 clones, more than 60% of them singletons. Findings and limits, study-wide: Available immune exposure information was restricted to CMV serostatus only. Several of the most significant clusters appeared, in a later analysis, to be linked to common viral pathogens.

As regards this clone: Its antigen is as yet unknown.

The origin of this receptor is a young man in good health and CMV-seropositive. The sample comprised PBMCs. The rearrangement joins TRBV5-5 to TRBJ2-7; no definite D call. The CDR3 sequence: CASSFTGSYEQYF. The CDR3 DNA reads as TGTGCCAGCAGCTTTACCGGGTCATACGAGCAGTACTTC.